This T cell receptor (beta chain) was sequenced during a study of Ad26.COV2.S vaccination and SARS-CoV-2 variants (dated by TCRdb to the early 2020s). For context, the study as a whole: Vaccine-arm donors were drawn from COV1001, a multicentre, randomized, double-blind, placebo-controlled phase I-IIa trial of Ad26.COV2.S in healthy adults. Sequencing of the TCRbeta repertoire served to evaluate the specificity and breadth of SARS-CoV-2-reactive T cell receptors following Ad26.COV2.S vaccination. Ad26.COV2.S was administered intramuscularly at a dose of 5x10^10 or 1x10^11 viral particles, either as one shot or as two shots given 56 days apart. The TCR-sequenced set comprised around 30 samples: some 20 Ad26.COV2.S vaccine recipients, 5 placebo recipients and 8 SARS-CoV-2 convalescent individuals. Participants in the trial were split at random into five groups of five each, receiving low-dose or high-dose Ad26.COV2.S once or twice, or else placebo on both occasions. Throughout the experiments and outcome assessment, investigators stayed blinded to trial group allocation.

The sample's treatment or condition label, decoded: 19 received Ad26.COV2.S at low or high dose, single or two shots; 5 received placebo; per-sample allocation not given. For vaccine and placebo recipients, the sequenced repertoires came from samples collected on day 63 after the first injection. Between 29 July and 7 August 2020, Cohort 1b enrolled 25 adults aged 18-55 years at one site in Boston, USA. Ad26.COV2.S was a replication-incompetent adenovirus type 26 vector expressing a prefusion-stabilized SARS-CoV-2 spike protein from the original Wuhan strain. About this clone: The antigen it recognizes is unknown. There are no base qualities to consult, and no much larger clone falls within one base.

As encoded in the germline V gene, CDR1 is MNHEY while CDR2 is SVGAGI. The CDR3 covers 15 residues, taking in both the cysteine and the phenylalanine. CDR3 DNA only is kept here, 45 bases in frame from base 1. Trimming takes 7 bases off V and 7 bases off J; junction bases not matched to a gene: 12. The immunoSEQ Assay was used to sequence TCRbeta CDR3 regions. After extraction, genomic DNA underwent amplification by bias-controlled multiplex PCR, followed by high-throughput sequencing. The original pipeline was this. To quantify the absolute abundance of each unique TCRbeta CDR3 region, sequences were collapsed and filtered. T cell fraction was estimated by normalizing TCRbeta template counts to usable DNA, which was measured by amplifying reference genes present in all nucleated cells. Repertoire TCRs were annotated as SARS-CoV-2-specific when V gene, CDR3 amino acid sequence and J gene were exactly matched to a known reactive TCR set. The reference SARS-CoV-2 TCR set was obtained from MIRA and was filtered for enrichment in COVID-19-positive ImmuneCODE repertoires, whereby public or cross-reactive TCRs were removed. Using the MIRA antigens, annotated TCRs were further analysed by specific ORF or by position within an ORF. Breadth was defined as the number of annotated unique rearrangements divided by the total number of unique productive rearrangements, and depth was defined as the summed frequency of the annotated unique rearrangements. Group comparisons of TCR breadth used two-sided Wilcoxon rank-sum tests. The clones in this table, taken by TCRdb from immuneACCESS, are in-frame only. Not every clone is retained; where verified, under half of the shortfall comes from an unresolved V gene, and the cause of the rest is unknown. The DNA gave D and trimming, while V, J and clone size come from that table. The sample yields about 400,000 clones; approximately 89% were counted once. The top ten constitute 1.5% to 2% of the sample.

Results and caveats for the whole study, not just this receptor: Vaccine and placebo recipients had comparable non-spike TCR breadth, which fits with the vaccine containing only spike. After vaccination, substantial breadth of spike-specific CD8+ and CD4+ T cell responses was reported. Higher spike-specific TCR breadth was observed in Ad26.COV2.S recipients than in placebo recipients (P = 0.0014). The study was not powered to compare responses between vaccine doses or regimens. According to the authors, total T cell responses may have been underestimated by the TCR breadth and depth analyses.

The TCR sequence derives from a person aged 18-65 years who received the Ad26.COV2.S COVID-19 vaccine or a placebo. Recombination linked TRBV6-5 to TRBJ2-1, with TRBD2 matching 8 junction bases. This material consisted of peripheral blood, taken in a trial of Ad26.COV2.S vaccine versus placebo. The DNA is TGTGCCAGCACCTACGGGGTGCGGGGGGTAAATGAGCAGTTCTTC. Translated, it reads CASTYGVRGVNEQFF.